The clone carrying this T cell receptor (beta chain) showed up many times. Its antigen is unknown. The sample originates from a study of T cells in Graves' hyperthyroidism and ophthalmopathy. The study's findings and limits: With a median lead of approximately 6.4 months before onset, the model predicted ophthalmopathy. Most thyroid-expanded clonotypes above 0.001 were also found in blood.

CDR1 and CDR2 from the germline V gene are MNHNS and SASEGT. The CDR3 has 13 residues. Trimming took off 4 bases at V and 2 bases at J, with 7 bases between the two ends. Researchers took RNA transcripts and amplified the TCR beta CDR3 regions from them. Using the HTBI primer set, a first-round RT-PCR was run on the TCR CDR3. MiXCR, run by TCRdb on the multiplex PCR reads, gives a single entry per CDR3 protein. The sample has a few hundred thousand distinct CDR3 sequences, approximately 15% seen once; the top ten hold approximately 7.5%. Hyperthyroidism had been newly diagnosed in patients aged 18 to 65, and its duration was under 2 months.

The sequence derives from a woman aged 18-29 years with Graves' hyperthyroidism. Sequences were obtained from blood. This chain uses TRBV6-1 with TRBJ2-3; D ambiguous. CDR3 in DNA: TGTGCCAGCAGTGTGATCTACACAGATACGCAGTATTTT. Its protein product is CASSVIYTDTQYF.